The following is a T cell receptor beta chain sequence with its context. These data originate in a study of blood T cell repertoires in COVID-19. Turning to the study itself: Acute-phase and convalescent COVID-19 samples originated in the United States, Italy and Spain.

Trimming stripped 0 bases from V and 7 bases from J, with 19 bases between. The germline V gene has CDR1 SNHLY and CDR2 FYNNEI. The CDR3 contains 17 residues. Produced via immunoSEQ multiplex PCR; TCRdb's table is partial and in-frame only. The repertoire holds about 230,000 clones, with 65% to 90% as singletons. This sequence joins TRBV2 and TRBJ1-5; D is unclear. What was sequenced was peripheral blood. The TCR originated in a middle-aged man who had recovered from COVID-19. CDR3 protein: CASSEALEGSGFQPQHF. CDR3 DNA sequence: TGTGCCAGCAGTGAAGCGCTGGAGGGCAGCGGCTTCCAGCCCCAGCATTTT.